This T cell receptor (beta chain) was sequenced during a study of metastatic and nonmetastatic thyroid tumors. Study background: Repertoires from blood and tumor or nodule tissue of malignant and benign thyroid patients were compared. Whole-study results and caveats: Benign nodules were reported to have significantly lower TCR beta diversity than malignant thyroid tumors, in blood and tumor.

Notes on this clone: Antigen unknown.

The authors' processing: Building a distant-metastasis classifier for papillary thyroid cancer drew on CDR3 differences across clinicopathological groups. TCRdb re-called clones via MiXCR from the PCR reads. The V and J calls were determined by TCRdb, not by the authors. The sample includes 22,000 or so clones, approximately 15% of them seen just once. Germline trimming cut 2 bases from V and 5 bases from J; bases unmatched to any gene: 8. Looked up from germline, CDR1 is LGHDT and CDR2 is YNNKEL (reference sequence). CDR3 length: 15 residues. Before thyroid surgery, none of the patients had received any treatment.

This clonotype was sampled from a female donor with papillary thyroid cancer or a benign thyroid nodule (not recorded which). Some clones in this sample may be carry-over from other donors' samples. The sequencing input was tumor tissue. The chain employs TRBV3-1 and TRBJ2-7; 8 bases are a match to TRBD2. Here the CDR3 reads CASSQYRSGSHEQYF. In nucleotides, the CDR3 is TGTGCCAGCAGCCAATATCGGAGCGGGAGTCACGAGCAGTACTTC.